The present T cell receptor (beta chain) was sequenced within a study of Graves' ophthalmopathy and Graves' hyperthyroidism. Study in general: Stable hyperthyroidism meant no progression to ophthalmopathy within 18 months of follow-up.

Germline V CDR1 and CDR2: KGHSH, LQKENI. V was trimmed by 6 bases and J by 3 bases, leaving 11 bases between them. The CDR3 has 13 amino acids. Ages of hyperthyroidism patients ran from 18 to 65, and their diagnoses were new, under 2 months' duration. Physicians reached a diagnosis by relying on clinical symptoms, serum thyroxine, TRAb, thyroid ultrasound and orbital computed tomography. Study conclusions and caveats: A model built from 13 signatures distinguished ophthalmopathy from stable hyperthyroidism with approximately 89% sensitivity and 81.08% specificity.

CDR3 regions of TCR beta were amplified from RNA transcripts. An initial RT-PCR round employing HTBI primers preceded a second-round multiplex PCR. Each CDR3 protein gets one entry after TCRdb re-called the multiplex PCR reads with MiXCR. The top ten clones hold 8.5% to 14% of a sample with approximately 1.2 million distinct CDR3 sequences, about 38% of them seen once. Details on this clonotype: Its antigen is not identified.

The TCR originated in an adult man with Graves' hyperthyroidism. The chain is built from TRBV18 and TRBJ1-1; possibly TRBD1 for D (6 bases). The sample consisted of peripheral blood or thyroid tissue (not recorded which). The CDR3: CASSQGSDTEAFF. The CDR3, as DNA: TGTGCCAGCTCCCAGGGGTCGGACACTGAAGCTTTCTTT.